This T cell receptor (beta chain) was retrieved from a study of T cells after yellow fever vaccination. Study at large: Those fractions that held only low numbers of cells were prepared using the SMART-Seq v4 Ultra Low Input RNA kit.

Regarding the study as a whole: Post-booster repertoires again held most primary-vaccination clones (roughly 95% CD4, 80% to 90% CD8).

Conversion of TCR transcripts into cDNA relied on 5'RACE template switching, which added a universal primer site and UMIs. TCRdb fed the 5' RACE reads into MiXCR, producing one record per CDR3 protein. This table holds 200,000 to 300,000 distinct CDR3 sequences, 6.5% to 7.5% found once. Comment on this clonotype: Its antigen is not identified.

This clonotype was obtained from a man aged 25 to 40 who received the YFV17D yellow fever vaccine. This sample comprised CD4+ T cells sorted from PBMCs, obtained on the day of the yellow fever booster vaccination.

The CDR3 is CASSSWGASEQFF. Written as DNA, the CDR3 is TGTGCCAGCAGCTCATGGGGGGCTAGTGAGCAGTTCTTC. The chain links TRBV7-2 to TRBJ2-1; D assignment may be TRBD1 or TRBD2 (6 bases each). V lost 4 bases and J lost 9, with 13 bases in between. CDR1 is SGHTA and CDR2 is FQGNSA in the germline V gene. This CDR3 is 13 amino acids long.